This TCR beta chain was captured in a study of T cell responses to AZD1222 COVID-19 vaccine. A word on this clone: Its antigen is not known.

Sequenced by immunoSEQ multiplex PCR; TCRdb stores in-frame clones only, minus some. Of about 75,000 clones in the sample, around 89% are singletons; the top ten hold over 8%. The CDR3 consists of 15 residues. V dropped 5 bases and J dropped 8 bases, with 21 bases sitting between them. Germline CDR1 is SGHVS and CDR2 is FQNEAQ. Study findings and constraints: Spike regions recognized by vaccine-associated CD4 TCRs spanned the protein, led by 160-218 and 743-854. Among AZD1222 vaccinees, only six were seropositive at baseline. Donors were chiefly white British, with a greater number of females, and clonal diversity was perhaps underestimated. In all cases, repertoires were sampled only after the peak T cell response.

The receptor's source is an adult who received the MenACWY meningococcal vaccine as a control. Sample: peripheral blood, taken 28 days after the second dose of the MenACWY control vaccine. The rearrangement uses TRBV7-8 and TRBJ1-2, with a tentative D call TRBD1 (6 bases). The CDR3 DNA follows: TGTGCCAGCAGCCCAAAATTGGGGGGCTCTATGGGCTACACCTTC. Encoded protein: CASSPKLGGSMGYTF.